This T cell receptor beta chain was captured by sequencing in a study of blood T cell repertoires in COVID-19. Study-wide context: The study drew acute and convalescent COVID-19 samples from the United States, Italy and Spain. Nucleic acid was either cDNA or gDNA, and it came from T cells, B-cell-depleted T cells, or PBMCs.

As processed by the authors: The assay estimated nucleated cells by amplifying reference gene primers. Assay: immunoSEQ multiplex PCR; the TCRdb copy retains only in-frame clones and omits some. V and J calls and clone size are given by that table; D and trimming were obtained from the DNA. There are more than 45,000 clones in the sample; 86% occur only once, and roughly 2.7% lies in the top ten. The CDR3 loop spans 14 amino acids. Trimming removed 6 bases from V and 5 bases from J; junction bases left unmatched: 3. CDR1 is MNHEY and CDR2 is SVGAGI in the germline V gene. The rearrangement uses TRBV6-5 and TRBJ1-6; 8 bases are a match to TRBD1. The sequencing input was peripheral blood. The clonotype was recovered from a man older than 75 with acute or convalescent COVID-19. CDR3 coding DNA: TGTGCCAGCAGCTTGGGACAGGATAATTCACCCCTCCACTTT. It translates to CASSLGQDNSPLHF.